The text below deals with one TCR beta chain. This sample was taken from a study of T cell repertoires in ileal Crohn's disease. For the study at large: About half received postoperative treatment, around 10 with thiopurines and 15 to 20 anti-TNF.

Time point: inflamed ileum from the surgical specimen. Using immunoSEQ multiplex PCR, the repertoire was profiled, and TCRdb retains in-frame clones only, with some absent. Among more than 11,000 clones listed, under 80% were seen once. Sequencing was carried out using ileal tissue. The receptor comes from an adult with Crohn's disease.

The CDR3 is CAWDTKGPANYGYTF. CDR3 DNA: TGTGCCTGGGATACCAAGGGGCCCGCTAACTATGGCTACACCTTC. The chain links TRBV30 to TRBJ1-2, with D possibly TRBD1 on 5 matching bases. Between the trimmed V and J ends, which lost 5 bases and 0 bases, there was a span of 16 bases. CDR1 GTSNPN and CDR2 SVGIG come from the germline V gene (reference sequence). There are 15 residues in the CDR3.